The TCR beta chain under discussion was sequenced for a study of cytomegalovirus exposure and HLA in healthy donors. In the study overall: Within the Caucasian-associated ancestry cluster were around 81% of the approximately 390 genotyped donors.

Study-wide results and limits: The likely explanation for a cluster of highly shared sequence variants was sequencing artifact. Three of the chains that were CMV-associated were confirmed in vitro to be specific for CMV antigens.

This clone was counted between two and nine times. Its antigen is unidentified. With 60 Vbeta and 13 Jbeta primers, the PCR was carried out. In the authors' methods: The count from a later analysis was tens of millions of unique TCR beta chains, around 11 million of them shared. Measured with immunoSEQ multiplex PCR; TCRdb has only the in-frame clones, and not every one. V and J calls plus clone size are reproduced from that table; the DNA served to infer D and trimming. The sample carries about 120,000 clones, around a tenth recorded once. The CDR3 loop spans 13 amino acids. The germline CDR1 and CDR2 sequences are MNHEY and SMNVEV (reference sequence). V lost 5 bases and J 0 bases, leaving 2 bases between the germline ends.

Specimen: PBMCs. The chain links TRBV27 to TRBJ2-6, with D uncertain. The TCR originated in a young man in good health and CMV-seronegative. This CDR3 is CASSLSGANVLTF. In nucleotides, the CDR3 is TGTGCCAGCAGTCTCTCTGGGGCCAACGTCCTGACTTTC.